One sample yielded the 28 T cell receptor beta chains listed below, sequenced in a study of low-dose radiotherapy and immunotherapy resistance in tumors. The time point here: before trial treatment. Primers used for first-strand cDNA, a TRAV- and TRBV-specific set, covered both alpha and beta chains. A roughly 20-cycle PCR with a constant-region primer and V-primer adapter amplified TCRs. TCRdb re-derived calls from the reads in MiXCR, one entry per CDR3 protein. The data show around 83,000 distinct CDR3 sequences, with approximately 17% seen just once and 5% to 7% held by the top ten. The specimen comprised PBMCs, sampled before treatment. Receptors were obtained from a male donor with prostate cancer.

This clonotype was seen ten or more times. The chain links TRBV4-1 to TRBJ1-2; no clear D gene. The CDR3 consists of 13 residues. Trimming took 1 base from V and 8 from J, leaving 11 bases between them. Germline CDR1 MGHRA, CDR2 YSYEKL. CDR3 sequence reads: CASSQAGYGGYTF. DNA of the CDR3: TGCGCCAGCAGCCAAGCGGGCTACGGGGGCTACACCTTC.

This clonotype was detected ten times or more. The chain uses TRBV19 and TRBJ1-1; TRBD1 agrees at 9 bases. This CDR3 comprises 17 residues. Unmatched junction bases numbered 15, after V lost 6 bases and J lost 4 bases. The germline CDR1 and CDR2 sequences are LNHDA and SQIVND (reference sequence). The CDR3: CASRKQGAIYRVTEAFF. CDR3 in DNA: TGTGCCAGTAGAAAACAGGGGGCAATTTATAGGGTCACTGAAGCTTTCTTT.

Points on this clonotype: With only one base between it and a far larger clone, this is likely a read error. CDR3 region: CASSHRALREETQFF. CDR3 in DNA: TGCGCCAGCAGTCATCGGGCTCTAAGGGAAGAGACCCAGTTCTTC. This sequence joins TRBV23-1 and TRBJ2-1; D gene uncertain. TRBV23-1 carries the ORF label, with uncertain function. This CDR3 has 15 residues. V lost 3 bases to trimming and J lost 13 bases, with 22 bases between them.

This clonotype appeared many times. The V call is TRBV28, the J call TRBJ1-1; possible D gene TRBD1, 6 bases. Germline CDR1 reads MDHEN; CDR2 reads SYDVKM. This CDR3 is 17 amino acids long. Trimming removed 7 bases at V and 4 bases at J, with 25 bases between. The CDR3 loop is CASNSPIRDTEATEAFF. The CDR3, as DNA: TGTGCCAGCAATTCCCCAATCCGGGACACGGAGGCCACTGAAGCTTTCTTT.

This clonotype was detected once. V and J are TRBV4-1 and TRBJ2-3; no clear D gene. The CDR3 loop spans 13 amino acids. Germline values: CDR1 MGHRA, CDR2 YSYEKL. The ends were cut back, 1 base at V and 8 bases at J, with 10 bases in the middle. The CDR3 nucleotides are TGCGCCAGCAGCCAAGGTATCCTTCCTACGCAGTATTTT. It encodes CASSQGILPTQYF.

This clonotype was picked up many times. This chain uses TRBV12-3 or TRBV12-4 with TRBJ2-1; 11 positions agree with TRBD2. After removal of 6 bases from V and 8 bases from J, the junction contained 12 bases not matched to a gene. The CDR3 loop spans 16 amino acids. The CDR3 protein is CASSPDLAGGLDEQFF. The CDR3 region has the DNA TGTGCCAGCAGCCCCGATTTAGCGGGGGGGCTTGATGAGCAGTTCTTC.

Remarks on this clonotype: Because the CDR3's place on the DNA is in doubt, the DNA is left out and the CDR3 is given as listed by TCRdb. The rearrangement links TRBV29-1 to TRBJ2-2; the table's D gene call, TRBD1, was not cross checked with the DNA. With termini counted, the CDR3 has 15 amino acids. CDR1 SQVTM and CDR2 ANQGSEA come from the germline V gene. CDR3 sequence reads: CSVASGINTGELFFF.

This rearrangement joins TRBV12-3 or TRBV12-4 to TRBJ1-2; D not resolved. The CDR3 extends over 13 amino acids. V was trimmed by 4 bases and J by 5 bases, leaving 11 bases between them. The CDR3 spells CASSSSGPYGYTF. The CDR3 DNA follows: TGTGCCAGCAGTTCCTCCGGACCTTATGGCTACACCTTC.

This clonotype was recorded at least ten times. The chain couples TRBV6-5 to TRBJ1-2; D is undetermined. Trimming shortened V by 0 bases and J by 0 bases, and 8 bases separated the two germline ends. The CDR3 extends over 15 amino acids. Germline V gene lookup returns CDR1 MNHEY and CDR2 SVGAGI. As DNA, the CDR3 is TGTGCCAGCAGTTACTCGGGTCGATCTAACTATGGCTACACCTTC. It specifies CASSYSGRSNYGYTF.

This clonotype has at least ten counts. An end of the junction differs from the germline gene, which may be a read error. CDR3 in amino acids: CASTNSRGQPQHF. CDR3 coding DNA: TGCGCCAGCACAAATAGTAGGGGTCAGCCCCAGCATTTT. This chain joins TRBV6-2 or TRBV6-3 and TRBJ1-5, with TRBD1 as a possible D gene (5 bases). CDR3 size: 13 residues. Germline CDR1 and CDR2: MNHEY and SVGEGT.

Concerning this clonotype: A far larger clone is one nucleotide away, so this likely arose from a read error. The chain has TRBV6-2 or TRBV6-3 and TRBJ2-2; D possibly uses TRBD1 or TRBD2 (5 bases each). The CDR3 loop spans 17 amino acids. Looked up from germline, CDR1 is MNHEY and CDR2 is SVGEGT. The CDR3 nucleotides are TGTGCCAGCAGCCTCACGCCAGGGTGGTCGAACACCGGGGAGCCGTTTTTT. Translation: CASSLTPGWSNTGEPFF.

The chain recombines TRBV5-1 with TRBJ1-2; D perhaps matches TRBD1 (5 bases). The CDR3 loop spans 13 amino acids. Germline loops: CDR1 SGHRS, CDR2 YFSETQ. With 0 bases removed from V and 8 bases from J, the gap between germline ends came to 11 bases. CDR3 sequence (DNA): TGCGCCAGCAGCTTGGCCTTAGGGGACGGCTACACCTTC. It specifies CASSLALGDGYTF.

About this clonotype: A much more abundant neighbour one base away suggests this may be a read error. The chain has TRBV7-6 and TRBJ2-1; 10 bases align to TRBD2. The CDR3 length is 15 residues. Looked up from germline, CDR1 is SGHVS and CDR2 is FNYEAQ. Here the CDR3 DNA reads TGTGCCAGCAGCCGTAGCGGGGGGAAATACAGTGAGCAGTTCTTC. Translated: CASSRSGGKYSEQFF.

The CDR3 sequence is CASTPRTYGYTF. The CDR3 DNA reads as TGTGCCAGCACCCCCAGGACCTACGGCTACACCTTC. The chain joins TRBV28 to TRBJ1-2; D not resolved. The CDR3 spans 12 residues. The germline gives CDR1 MDHEN, CDR2 SYDVKM. The V gene lost 7 bases and the J gene lost 8 bases, with 14 bases spanning the gap.

This clonotype was detected many times. The chain recombines TRBV19 with TRBJ2-3, with D tentatively TRBD2 (5 bases). Germline CDR1 and CDR2: LNHDA and SQIVND (reference sequence). The CDR3 has 13 residues. Trimming removed 6 bases at V and 5 bases at J, with 12 bases between. Here the CDR3 reads CASSPGRGDTQYF. CDR3 in DNA: TGTGCCAGTAGCCCTGGGAGAGGAGATACGCAGTATTTT.

This clonotype was recorded many times. The chain has TRBV7-2 and TRBJ1-1; TRBD1 matches 7 bases. The CDR3 length is 14 residues. Trimming cost V 2 bases and J 4 bases; bases outside gene matches: 4. Germline V lookup: CDR1 SGHTA, CDR2 FQGNSA. The CDR3 region is CASSLLRGPTEAFF. Here the CDR3 DNA reads TGTGCCAGCAGCTTATTAAGGGGGCCCACTGAAGCTTTCTTT. The full variable domain, rest sourced from reference TRBV7-2 and TRBJ1-1, is GAGVSQSPSNKVTEKGKDVELRCDPISGHTALYWYRQSLGQGLEFLIYFQGNSAPDKSGLPSDRFSAERTGGSVSTLTIQRTQQEDSAVYLCASSLLRGPTEAFFGQGTRLTVV.

The table lists this clonotype with many counts. V is TRBV20-1 and J is TRBJ1-1; D possibly corresponds to TRBD1 (6 bases). The CDR3 extends over 14 amino acids. The ends were cut back, 1 base at V and 1 base at J, with 10 bases in the middle. CDR1 is DFQATT, CDR2 SNEGSKA, per germline (reference sequence). The CDR3 sequence: CSARVGQQNTEAFF. DNA of the CDR3: TGCAGTGCTAGAGTCGGACAGCAGAACACTGAAGCTTTCTTT.

A note on this clonotype: This likely traces to a read error, being one base from a far larger clone. The genes are TRBV15 and TRBJ2-1; D is uncertain. This CDR3 has 12 amino acids. Germline CDR1 and CDR2: LNHNV and YYDKDF (reference sequence). V shed 5 bases and J shed 10 bases, with 12 bases lying between them. The CDR3 nucleotides read TGTGCCACCAGCTTCACACGAGCCGAGCAGTTCTTC. It specifies CATSFTRAEQFF.

This chain joins TRBV19 and TRBJ1-2; 7 nucleotides align to TRBD1. Unmatched junction bases numbered 12, after V lost 2 bases and J lost 0 bases. The CDR3 runs 18 residues. Germline V gives CDR1 LNHDA, CDR2 SQIVND (reference sequence). CDR3: CASSIWRTGHDANYGYTF. The CDR3 DNA reads TGTGCCAGTAGTATATGGAGGACAGGACACGACGCTAACTATGGCTACACCTTC.

J is TRBJ2-7 and V is TRBV6-8, with 9 bases identical to TRBD2. Germline V gives CDR1 MNHGY, CDR2 SAAAGT. V trimming: 5 bases; J trimming: 4 bases; junction bases outside the gene matches: 12. The CDR3 has 16 residues. CDR3: CASSPSSGRGGYEQYF. The CDR3 DNA reads as TGTGCCAGCAGTCCCTCTTCGGGGCGGGGGGGGTACGAGCAGTACTTC.

This clonotype was seen ten or more times. The V and J genes are TRBV5-4 and TRBJ2-1, with D possibly matching TRBD2 (6 bases). The CDR3 runs to 15 residues. Trimming cost V 1 base and J 1 base, with 9 bases left between them. The germline CDR1 and CDR2 sequences are SGHNT and YYREEE (reference sequence). In DNA, the CDR3 is TGTGCCAGCAGCTTGTCTAGCGCATCCTACAATGAGCAGTTCTTC. The encoded protein is CASSLSSASYNEQFF.

Note on this clonotype: A much larger clone lies a single base off, so this may be a read error. The V and J genes are TRBV19 and TRBJ2-1; TRBD2 aligns across 15 bases. CDR1 is LNHDA, CDR2 SQIVND, per germline (reference sequence). The CDR3 has 16 amino acids. For the CDR3, the DNA is TGTACCAGTAGTACGCCGGGACTAGCGGGGGGCAATGAGCAGTTCTTC. Its protein product is CTSSTPGLAGGNEQFF.

In this sample, this clonotype turned up many times. In DNA form, the CDR3 reads TGTGCCAGCAGCGAGACAGGGGGGATTAACACTGAAGCTTTCTTT. It yields the protein CASSETGGINTEAFF. The gene calls are TRBV6-5 and TRBJ1-1; 9 bases align to TRBD1. The V gene end was trimmed by 6 bases and the J gene end by 2 bases; junction bases not matched to a gene: 7. The CDR3 extends over 15 amino acids. Germline CDR1 MNHEY, CDR2 SVGAGI.

A remark on this clonotype: This likely reflects a read error, since a far larger clone is one base away. The chain couples TRBV6-2 or TRBV6-3 to TRBJ2-1; no definite D call. The V end lost 6 bases, the J end lost 10 bases, and 22 bases lay between the germline ends. CDR1 and CDR2 (germline): MNHEY, SVGEGT. The CDR3 spans 15 residues. The CDR3 sequence: CASSPPRLGRREQFF. CDR3 bases: TGTGCCAGCAGCCCCCCCCGGTTAGGGCGTCGGGAGCAGTTCTTC.

This clonotype was seen repeatedly, ten times or more. The gene calls are TRBV29-1 and TRBJ1-2; D perhaps matches TRBD1 (5 bases). CDR1 is SQVTM and CDR2 is ANQGSEA in the germline V gene. The CDR3 is 14 residues long. V lost 0 bases to trimming and J lost 4 bases, with 12 bases between them. As DNA, the CDR3 is TGCAGCGTTGAAGATATCAGGACACTCTATGGCTACACCTTC. Its translation is CSVEDIRTLYGYTF.

There are many counts of this clonotype. The chain carries TRBV25-1 and TRBJ1-4; D not resolved. Trimming left V 1 base short and J 0 bases short, with 9 bases between. The V gene's germline CDR1 is MGHDK and CDR2 SYGVNS. The CDR3 is made up of 16 amino acids. Here the CDR3 reads CASSELLGTTNEKLFF. CDR3 coding DNA: TGTGCCAGCAGTGAATTACTAGGGACAACTAATGAAAAACTGTTTTTT.

There are many counts of this clonotype. The chain employs TRBV11-3 and TRBJ2-1, with a weak D call TRBD1 (7 bases). The germline V gene encodes CDR1 SGHNT and CDR2 YENEEA. Trimming removed 5 bases at V and 8 bases at J, with 13 bases between. The CDR3 is made up of 13 amino acids. CDR3 sequence: CASSSQGGDEQFF. Written as DNA, the CDR3 is TGTGCCAGCAGCAGTCAGGGGGGCGATGAGCAGTTCTTC.

This chain connects TRBV9 to TRBJ2-1; TRBD1 aligns across 8 bases. V lost 3 bases and J lost 3; bases outside the gene matches: 2. Germline CDR1 SGDLS, CDR2 YYNGEE. CDR3 length: 14 amino acids. CDR3 sequence (DNA): TGTGCCAGCAGCGGGACAGGGTACTACAATGAGCAGTTCTTC. Amino acid sequence: CASSGTGYYNEQFF.